This T cell receptor (beta chain) was retrieved from a study of naive and memory T cell subsets. Study-level findings and limits: Especially in CD8 cells, naive repertoires contained a few larger clonotypes, possibly CD45RA-re-expressing memory cells.

The J segment lost 8 bases and the V segment lost 0 bases, leaving 17 bases of the junction unmatched. The V gene's germline CDR1 is MNHEY and CDR2 SMNVEV (reference sequence). The CDR3 totals 18 residues. Both TRBC1 and TRBC2 were covered by a beta constant-region primer of two equimolar oligonucleotides. Four rounds of PCR amplified the ligated cDNA using nested alpha and beta constant-region primers plus SP2. TCRdb re-analysed the UMI-ligation and nested PCR reads in MiXCR, keeping a single row per CDR3 protein. The profile covers 150,000 or so distinct CDR3 sequences, with roughly 22% appearing a single time and 0.095% to 0.12% taken by the ten largest. From the second PCR step, alpha and beta chains were amplified apart. With respect to this clonotype: Its target is not known.

The genes are TRBV27 and TRBJ2-3; 7 nucleotides line up with TRBD2. Specimen: naive CD4+ T cells from blood. This TCR derives from a human donor in good health. The CDR3 region has the DNA TGTGCCAGCAGTTTATCGATGACACGGCGGGAGAGGAGGACTACGCAGTATTTT. This codes for CASSLSMTRRERRTTQYF.